The 21 T cell receptor beta chains below come from one sample, sequenced in a study of blood T cell repertoires in COVID-19. The data were produced by immunoSEQ multiplex PCR, yet TCRdb's version contains in-frame clones alone and is incomplete. The table lists 140,000 or so clones, 85% to 90% of them singletons. Sequenced material: peripheral blood. The receptors here all came from a man between 45 and 60 years old who had recovered from COVID-19.

J is TRBJ1-2 and V is TRBV6-5, with TRBD1 identical over 7 bases. This CDR3 has 13 amino acids. Germline V gene sequence: CDR1 MNHEY, CDR2 SVGAGI. V shed 7 bases and J 4 bases; nucleotides not matched to a gene: 6. CDR3 protein: CASKDRDSYGYTF. The CDR3 coding sequence is TGTGCCAGCAAAGACAGGGATTCCTATGGCTACACCTTC.

V is TRBV4-3 and J is TRBJ2-7; no clear D gene. The ends were cut back, 0 bases at V and 3 bases at J, with 9 bases in the middle. The CDR3 loop spans 14 amino acids. CDR1 and CDR2 from the germline V gene are LGHNA and YSLEER. DNA of the CDR3: TGCGCCAGCAGCCAAGACAGGTCCTTCTACGAGCAGTACTTC. Its translation: CASSQDRSFYEQYF.

A word on this clone: At one of its ends the junction is not consistent with the germline gene, which may arise from a read error. The CDR3 here is CASSLASGGAGGELFF. CDR3 coding DNA: TGTGCTAGCAGCCTTGCTAGCGGGGGGGCCGGCGGGGAGCTGTTTTTT. The chain joins TRBV7-7 to TRBJ2-2; 12 bases are shared with TRBD2. The CDR3 totals 16 residues. Germline V lookup: CDR1 SSHAT, CDR2 FNYEAQ (reference sequence).

The rearrangement joins TRBV23-1 to TRBJ2-2, with D possibly matching TRBD1 (6 bases). Being an ORF, TRBV23-1 has a function that is uncertain. V lost 2 bases to trimming and J lost 3 bases, with 13 bases between them. The CDR3 has 16 amino acids. CDR3 residues: CASSQHRVGDTGELFF. As DNA, the CDR3 is TGCGCCAGCAGTCAACACAGGGTAGGTGACACCGGGGAGCTGTTTTTT.

The chain uses TRBV6-6 and TRBJ1-4; TRBD1 is a possible D gene (5 bases). V was pared by 0 bases and J by 5 bases, with 10 bases between. This CDR3 comprises 15 residues. Looked up from germline, CDR1 is MNHNY and CDR2 is SVGAGI (reference sequence). In nucleotides, the CDR3 is TGTGCCAGCAGTTACTCGGGGGGAGGAAATGAAAAACTGTTTTTT. Translating it yields CASSYSGGGNEKLFF.

J is TRBJ2-7 and V is TRBV4-3, with 8 bases that match TRBD2. CDR1 is LGHNA, CDR2 YSLEER, per germline. The CDR3 sequence is 15 residues long. The J segment lost 1 base and the V segment lost 0 bases, leaving 2 bases of the junction unmatched. In DNA form, the CDR3 reads TGCGCCAGCAGCCAAGAGGGACTAGAGTCCTACGAGCAGTACTTC. This gives the protein CASSQEGLESYEQYF.

The chain links TRBV5-1 to TRBJ1-1; 7 bases are shared with TRBD1. With V trimmed by 4 bases and J by 4 bases, 7 bases remained unmatched. This CDR3 has 14 residues. Per germline, CDR1 SGHRS and CDR2 YFSETQ. The CDR3 nucleotides are TGCGCCAGCAGCCTAAACTCAGGGGGCACTGAAGCTTTCTTT. Protein sequence: CASSLNSGGTEAFF.

V and J are TRBV7-2 and TRBJ1-2; D may be TRBD1 (6 bases). Germline V gene data show CDR1 as SGHTA and CDR2 as FQGNSA. The V gene lost 5 bases and the J gene lost 5 bases, with 15 bases spanning the gap. This CDR3 is 14 amino acids long. This chain's CDR3 is CASSPGTRLYGYTF. The CDR3, as DNA: TGTGCCAGCAGCCCCGGGACACGATTATATGGCTACACCTTC.

The rearrangement uses TRBV9 and TRBJ2-7; D is perhaps TRBD2 (5 bases). V dropped 4 bases and J dropped 6 bases, with 14 bases sitting between them. The V gene's germline CDR1 is SGDLS and CDR2 YYNGEE. The CDR3 sequence is 13 residues long. The CDR3 here is CASSIPGSPEQYF. DNA for the CDR3: TGTGCCAGCAGCATCCCGGGGTCCCCCGAGCAGTACTTC.

The chain carries TRBV25-1 and TRBJ2-5; TRBD1 is a possible D gene (5 bases). Per the germline V gene, CDR1 is MGHDK and CDR2 is SYGVNS. The CDR3 sequence is 11 residues long. V lost 4 bases to trimming and J lost 9 bases, with 9 bases between them. The CDR3: CASSGLGPQYF. CDR3 bases: TGTGCCAGCAGTGGGTTGGGGCCCCAGTACTTC.

The chain employs TRBV11-2 and TRBJ2-5, with D maybe TRBD1 (5 bases). V lost 3 bases, J lost 10 bases, and 12 bases lay in between. CDR1 SGHAT and CDR2 FQNNGV come from the germline V gene. The CDR3 is 12 residues long. Here the CDR3 DNA reads TGTGCCAGCAGCTTGGGGCGAGCCGGCCAGTACTTC. It is translated as CASSLGRAGQYF. Variable domain in full (rest from reference TRBV11-2 and TRBJ2-5): EAGVAQSPRYKIIEKRQSVAFWCNPISGHATLYWYQQILGQGPKLLIQFQNNGVVDDSQLPKDRFSAERLKGVDSTLKIQPAKLEDSAVYLCASSLGRAGQYFGPGTRLLVL.

This chain joins TRBV28 and TRBJ1-2, with D hard to call. The germline V gene encodes CDR1 MDHEN and CDR2 SYDVKM. V dropped 7 bases and J dropped 6 bases, with 18 bases sitting between them. This CDR3 has 14 amino acids. The CDR3 is CASTLRKGGDGYTF. DNA for the CDR3: TGTGCCAGCACTCTCCGGAAGGGAGGCGATGGCTACACCTTC.

The J gene is TRBJ1-1, the V gene TRBV7-9; maybe TRBD1 (5 bases). The CDR3 sequence is 12 residues long. Looked up from germline, CDR1 is SEHNR and CDR2 is FQNEAQ (reference sequence). V dropped 1 base and J dropped 7 bases, with 7 bases sitting between them. The CDR3 DNA reads as TGTGCCAGCAGCTTAGGGGGGGTTGAAGCTTTCTTT. Translated, it gives CASSLGGVEAFF.

The V gene is TRBV10-3, the J gene TRBJ2-7; tentative D call: TRBD1 (6 bases). The V gene lost 5 bases and the J gene lost 3 bases, with 8 bases spanning the gap. The CDR3 sequence is 12 residues long. Germline lookup yields CDR1 ENHRY and CDR2 SYGVKD. The chain's CDR3 is CAISQGNYEQYF. CDR3 sequence (DNA): TGTGCCATCAGTCAGGGGAACTACGAGCAGTACTTC.

This chain links TRBV11-2 with TRBJ2-7, with TRBD1 matching over 10 bases. After removal of 3 bases from V and 2 bases from J, the junction contained 4 bases not matched to a gene. The CDR3 runs 15 residues. Germline-derived CDR1 and CDR2 are SGHAT and FQNNGV. DNA for the CDR3: TGTGCCAGCAGCTTGATGGGACAGGGGACCTACGAGCAGTACTTC. Translating gives CASSLMGQGTYEQYF.

The gene calls are TRBV27 and TRBJ2-3; D is possibly TRBD1 (7 bases). The CDR3 is made up of 15 amino acids. Germline V gene data show CDR1 as MNHEY and CDR2 as SMNVEV (reference sequence). Trimming left V 2 bases short and J 3 bases short, with 12 bases between. The CDR3: CASSLGGGRTDTQYF. CDR3 in DNA: TGTGCCAGCAGTTTAGGAGGGGGCAGGACAGATACGCAGTATTTT.

This sequence joins TRBV19 and TRBJ2-5, with TRBD2 identical over 10 bases. After removal of 6 bases from V and 10 bases from J, the junction contained 14 bases not matched to a gene. This CDR3 has 15 amino acids. CDR1 and CDR2 from the germline V gene are LNHDA and SQIVND (reference sequence). DNA of the CDR3: TGTGCCAGTAGACCCTCAGCGGGGGGGACCCAGGACCAGTACTTC. The encoded protein is CASRPSAGGTQDQYF.

J is TRBJ1-2 and V is TRBV15, with TRBD1 identical over 7 bases. The CDR3 runs to 14 residues. From germline, CDR1 is LNHNV and CDR2 YYDKDF (reference sequence). The V and J ends lost 0 bases and 3 bases, in that order; junction bases with no gene match: 1. The CDR3 nucleotides read TGTGCCACCAGCAGAGAGCAGGGGGACTATGGCTACACCTTC. Its protein is CATSREQGDYGYTF.

The chain's CDR3 is CASLGQGYTF. The CDR3 bases are TGCGCCAGCCTAGGACAAGGCTACACCTTC. V gene TRBV23-1 combines with J gene TRBJ1-2, with D possibly matching TRBD1 (5 bases). Being an ORF, TRBV23-1 has a function that is uncertain. V was clipped by 8 bases and J by 8 bases, with 9 bases between them. CDR3 length: 10 residues.

This chain joins TRBV7-8 and TRBJ2-1; TRBD2 agrees at 11 bases. Germline lookup yields CDR1 SGHVS and CDR2 FQNEAQ. The CDR3 contains 16 residues. Trimming took 2 bases from V and 6 from J; bases not matched to a gene: 6. CDR3 bases: TGTGCCAGCAGCTTACCGGGACTAGCGGCCTTCAATGAGCAGTTCTTC. It translates to CASSLPGLAAFNEQFF.

The chain couples TRBV11-3 to TRBJ2-1, with TRBD2 identical over 7 bases. Germline V gene sequence: CDR1 SGHNT, CDR2 YENEEA. Trimming at V came to 2 bases and at J to 10 bases, leaving 17 bases not matched to a gene. The CDR3 is 17 amino acids. The CDR3 loop is CASSLSLGEGPPREQFF. The CDR3 nucleotides read TGTGCCAGCAGCTTAAGTTTGGGGGAGGGGCCACCCCGGGAGCAGTTCTTC.